This T cell receptor (beta chain) was obtained from a study of PD-1 blockade in classical Hodgkin lymphoma. The CDR3 runs 16 residues. Trimming cost V 0 bases and J 3 bases, with 15 bases left between them. Germline values: CDR1 MNHEY, CDR2 SVGAGI. Relapse after autologous stem cell transplantation occurred in every patient, and brentuximab vedotin exposure varied. The patients, who had relapsed/refractory classical Hodgkin lymphoma, achieved best responses of complete response, partial response or progressive disease. Clones were sequenced by immunoSEQ multiplex PCR, and TCRdb holds only the in-frame ones, with some missing. The repertoire consists of more than 140,000 clones, with approximately 80% occurring once and the leading ten covering 9.2%.

This material consisted of peripheral blood mononuclear cells (PBMCs), taken before the second cycle of nivolumab. This receptor was obtained from a human donor with classical Hodgkin lymphoma. This sequence joins TRBV6-5 and TRBJ2-7; TRBD2 is a possible D gene (7 bases). The CDR3: CASSYSISGGFYEQYF. As DNA, the CDR3 is TGTGCCAGCAGTTACTCGATCTCGGGGGGCTTCTACGAGCAGTACTTC.